Presented here are 20 T cell receptor beta chains from one specimen sequenced in a study of T-cell memory formation after mild COVID-19. A single record per CDR3 protein comes from TCRdb applying MiXCR to the 5' RACE reads. Among around 150,000 distinct CDR3 sequences listed, less than 40% were seen once. The specimen sequenced was PBMCs or a T cell subset sorted from them (not recorded which). The receptors shown here come from an adult woman who had mild COVID-19 (a few samples of this study predate the infection). Cell type and time point are not known.

This rearrangement joins TRBV19 to TRBJ2-5; 10 bases agree with TRBD2. The CDR3 consists of 15 residues. Germline CDR1 LNHDA, CDR2 SQIVND (reference sequence). The junction had 13 bases not matched to a gene; V was cut back by 10 bases and J by 5 bases. CDR3 coding DNA: TGTGCCACCAGACCCCCTAGCGGGAGTGTGGAGACCCAGTACTTC. Protein: CATRPPSGSVETQYF.

The table lists this clonotype with a few counts. The genes are TRBV27 and TRBJ1-1, with D maybe TRBD1 (6 bases). The V end lost 8 bases, the J end lost 4 bases, and 17 bases lay between the germline ends. This CDR3 region has 14 residues. Per germline, CDR1 MNHEY and CDR2 SMNVEV (reference sequence). The CDR3 DNA sequence: TGTGCCAGCGGGCTCAGGGGAGGTGGCACTGAAGCTTTCTTT. This gives the protein CASGLRGGGTEAFF.

This clonotype was counted a few times. The V call is TRBV4-3, the J call TRBJ2-3, with no clear D. CDR1 is LGHNA and CDR2 is YSLEER in the germline V gene. CDR3 length: 15 residues. V was pared by 0 bases and J by 6 bases, with 13 bases between. The CDR3 is CASSQDSGRLDTQYF. The CDR3 DNA sequence: TGCGCCAGCAGCCAAGACTCCGGGCGGCTTGATACGCAGTATTTT.

This sequence joins TRBV7-2 and TRBJ2-7; 8 positions agree with TRBD2. The CDR3 is 15 amino acids. The germline CDR1 and CDR2 sequences are SGHTA and FQGNSA. V shed 0 bases, J shed 2 bases, and the junction held 3 bases outside the gene matches. In DNA form, the CDR3 reads TGTGCCAGCAGCTTAGCTAGCGGGAAGACCTACGAGCAGTACTTC. Translation: CASSLASGKTYEQYF.

The chain has TRBV7-9 and TRBJ1-2; 7 nucleotides agree with TRBD1. Germline-derived CDR1 and CDR2 are SEHNR and FQNEAQ (reference sequence). J lost 2 bases, V lost 4 bases, and 4 bases had no gene match. The CDR3 is 14 residues long. Here the CDR3 DNA reads TGTGCCAGCAGCTCGACAGGGACAAACTATGGCTACACCTTC. This sequence encodes CASSSTGTNYGYTF. The variable domain in full, with the rest retrieved from reference TRBV7-9 and TRBJ1-2, is DTGVSQNPRHKITKRGQNVTFRCDPISEHNRLYWYRQTLGQGPEFLTYFQNEAQLEKSRLLSDRFSAERPKGSFSTLEIQRTEQGDSAMYLCASSSTGTNYGYTFGSGTRLTVV.

The V gene is TRBV7-2, the J gene TRBJ2-6; tentative D call: TRBD1 (6 bases). Germline V CDR1 and CDR2: SGHTA, FQGNSA. This CDR3 comprises 16 residues. V gave up 5 bases and J gave up 0 bases, with 11 bases separating them. The CDR3 loop reads CASSPGQLSGANVLTF. CDR3 sequence (DNA): TGTGCCAGCAGCCCCGGACAGCTCTCTGGGGCCAACGTCCTGACTTTC. Full variable domain (outside the CDR3, taken from reference TRBV7-2 and TRBJ2-6): GAGVSQSPSNKVTEKGKDVELRCDPISGHTALYWYRQSLGQGLEFLIYFQGNSAPDKSGLPSDRFSAERTGGSVSTLTIQRTQQEDSAVYLCASSPGQLSGANVLTFGAGSRLTVL.

The V and J genes are TRBV7-9 and TRBJ2-1; a possible D gene is TRBD1 (5 bases). Germline lookup yields CDR1 SEHNR and CDR2 FQNEAQ (reference sequence). This CDR3 region has 13 residues. The ends were cut back, 0 bases at V and 13 bases at J, with 13 bases in the middle. The CDR3 region has the DNA TGTGCCAGCAGCTTAGCTGACAGCCTATTTCAGTTCTTC. Translated, it gives CASSLADSLFQFF.

There are a few counts of this clonotype. The chain recombines TRBV6-5 with TRBJ2-1; D may be TRBD2 (5 bases). CDR1 is MNHEY and CDR2 is SVGAGI in the germline V gene. V was shortened by 4 bases and J by 5 bases, with 12 bases between the two germline ends. CDR3 length: 14 amino acids. As DNA, the CDR3 is TGTGCCAGCAGTTCCCTGGGGAGCCACAATGAGCAGTTCTTC. Protein product: CASSSLGSHNEQFF.

This clonotype was picked up a small number of times. J is TRBJ1-2 and V is TRBV5-1, with D perhaps TRBD1 (6 bases). The CDR3 covers 15 residues. Trimming took off 0 bases at V and 5 bases at J, with 14 bases between the two ends. CDR1 SGHRS and CDR2 YFSETQ come from the germline V gene. CDR3 sequence reads: CASSLVVRGRYGYTF. The CDR3 nucleotides read TGCGCCAGCAGCTTGGTTGTCAGGGGAAGGTATGGCTACACCTTC. The whole variable domain, filled in from reference TRBV5-1 and TRBJ1-2, reads KAGVTQTPRYLIKTRGQQVTLSCSPISGHRSVSWYQQTPGQGLQFLFEYFSETQRNKGNFPGRFSGRQFSNSRSEMNVSTLELGDSALYLCASSLVVRGRYGYTFGSGTRLTVV.

The V call is TRBV6-5, the J call TRBJ2-3; unclear D gene. The CDR3 contains 14 residues. Trimming stripped 0 bases from V and 4 bases from J, with 8 bases between. The germline V gene encodes CDR1 MNHEY and CDR2 SVGAGI. CDR3: CASSYSLTADTQYF. The CDR3 DNA follows: TGTGCCAGCAGTTACTCGTTGACGGCAGATACGCAGTATTTT.

The chain carries TRBV5-1 and TRBJ1-2, with 10 bases identical to TRBD1. Trimming removed 4 bases from V and 4 bases from J; junction bases left unmatched: 7. Germline V lookup: CDR1 SGHRS, CDR2 YFSETQ. There are 15 residues in the CDR3. CDR3 loop: CASSPETGGAYGYTF. Written as DNA, the CDR3 is TGCGCCAGCAGCCCGGAGACAGGGGGCGCCTATGGCTACACCTTC.

This clonotype turned up a few times. J is TRBJ1-1 and V is TRBV30; the D is unclear. CDR1 GTSNPN and CDR2 SVGIG come from the germline V gene (reference sequence). There are 13 residues in the CDR3. V lost 4 bases to trimming and J lost 5 bases, with 14 bases between them. The CDR3 spells CAWNWAQNTEAFF. CDR3 sequence (DNA): TGTGCCTGGAATTGGGCGCAGAATACTGAAGCTTTCTTT.

The chain couples TRBV7-8 to TRBJ2-2; 12 bases line up with TRBD2. V was clipped by 2 bases and J by 0 bases; unmatched bases: 4. CDR3 length: 18 amino acids. The germline V gene encodes CDR1 SGHVS and CDR2 FQNEAQ. Here the CDR3 DNA reads TGTGCCAGCAGCTTAAGGACTAGCGGGATCGCGAACACCGGGGAGCTGTTTTTT. Translation: CASSLRTSGIANTGELFF.

The chain joins TRBV20-1 to TRBJ2-7; 10 bases are a match to TRBD1. CDR1 is DFQATT and CDR2 is SNEGSKA in the germline V gene (reference sequence). The CDR3 covers 13 residues. V lost 6 bases, J lost 5 bases, and 7 bases stayed unmatched. This CDR3 is CSAPGTGVHEQYF. The DNA of the CDR3 is TGCAGTGCGCCCGGGACAGGGGTCCACGAGCAGTACTTC.

The CDR3 loop is CASSEDVIRETQYF. In DNA, the CDR3 is TGTGCCAGCAGTGAAGATGTCATCCGGGAGACCCAGTACTTC. This chain uses TRBV2 with TRBJ2-5, with D unclear. The V gene lost 1 base and the J gene lost 5 bases, with 11 bases spanning the gap. CDR1 is SNHLY, CDR2 FYNNEI, per germline. The CDR3 runs 14 residues.

This clonotype was seen many times. The chain recombines TRBV3-1 with TRBJ2-5; possibly TRBD1 for D (6 bases). This CDR3 spans 16 amino acids. Looked up from germline, CDR1 is LGHDT and CDR2 is YNNKEL (reference sequence). Trimming took 0 bases from V and 5 from J, leaving 16 bases between them. The chain's CDR3 is CASSQDGGGGAETQYF. CDR3 coding DNA: TGTGCCAGCAGCCAAGATGGGGGCGGTGGGGCGGAGACCCAGTACTTC.

This clonotype was seen repeatedly, ten times or more. V and J are TRBV7-6 and TRBJ2-2; TRBD1 aligns across 7 bases. CDR3 length equals 16 residues. Unmatched junction bases numbered 12, after V lost 5 bases and J lost 6 bases. Per the germline V gene, CDR1 is SGHVS and CDR2 is FNYEAQ. The CDR3 spells CASSQSRLQGAGELFF. CDR3 nucleotide sequence: TGTGCCAGCAGCCAAAGTCGCCTTCAGGGGGCCGGGGAGCTGTTTTTT.

This rearrangement joins TRBV3-1 to TRBJ2-7; either TRBD1 or TRBD2 may fit D (5 bases each). The V end lost 0 bases, the J end lost 7 bases, and 10 bases lay between the germline ends. Looked up from germline, CDR1 is LGHDT and CDR2 is YNNKEL (reference sequence). There are 13 residues in the CDR3. CDR3 amino acids: CASSQEAGGEQYF. CDR3 sequence (DNA): TGTGCCAGCAGCCAAGAGGCTGGGGGTGAGCAGTACTTC.

The table lists this clonotype with many counts. The chain joins TRBV12-3 or TRBV12-4 to TRBJ1-5; TRBD1 might be the D (5 bases). There are 13 residues in the CDR3. The ends were cut back, 4 bases at V and 7 bases at J, with 11 bases in the middle. The CDR3 spells CASSSGSLQPQHF. In nucleotides, the CDR3 is TGTGCCAGCAGTTCAGGGTCCCTCCAGCCCCAGCATTTT.

The rearrangement links TRBV11-2 to TRBJ1-1, with D possibly matching TRBD1 (5 bases). The CDR3 runs 13 residues. The ends were cut back, 7 bases at V and 1 base at J, with 10 bases in the middle. CDR1 SGHAT and CDR2 FQNNGV come from the germline V gene. CDR3 region: CASTGVGNTEAFF. For the CDR3, the DNA is TGTGCCAGCACGGGGGTGGGGAACACTGAAGCTTTCTTT.